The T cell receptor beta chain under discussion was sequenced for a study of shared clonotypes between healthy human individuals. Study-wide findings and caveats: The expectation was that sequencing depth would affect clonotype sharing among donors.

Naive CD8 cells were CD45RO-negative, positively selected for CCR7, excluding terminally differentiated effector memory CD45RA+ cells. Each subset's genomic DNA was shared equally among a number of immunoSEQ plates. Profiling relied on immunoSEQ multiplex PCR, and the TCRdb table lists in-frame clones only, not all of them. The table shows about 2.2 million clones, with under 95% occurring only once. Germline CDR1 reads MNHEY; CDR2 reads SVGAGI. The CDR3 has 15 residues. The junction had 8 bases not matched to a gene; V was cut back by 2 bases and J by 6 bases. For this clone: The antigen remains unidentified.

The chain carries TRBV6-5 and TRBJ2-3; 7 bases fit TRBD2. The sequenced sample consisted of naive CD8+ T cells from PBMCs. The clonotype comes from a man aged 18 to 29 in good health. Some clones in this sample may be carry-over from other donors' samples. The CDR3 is CASSYGTTTLDTQYF. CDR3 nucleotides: TGTGCCAGCAGTTACGGGACTACCACACTTGATACGCAGTATTTT.